This entry describes one T cell receptor (beta chain). What this receptor recognizes is not known. Base qualities are not provided; no much larger clone lies one nucleotide away. In total, roughly 710 healthy bone marrow donors made up the cohort. At the time of sampling, all cohort members were nominally healthy, though unrecorded immune exposures were likely present. The donor was CMV seronegative and belonged to the group of roughly 330 seronegative cohort members. Each donor provided a peripheral blood sample, and peripheral blood mononuclear cells were used for TCR beta sequencing. Genomic DNA was extracted from the blood cell samples with the Qiagen DNeasy Blood Extraction Kit. The library was generated by the immunoSEQ multiplex PCR assay. For the multiplex PCR, a mixture combining 60 forward primers for TCR Vbeta segments and 13 reverse primers for TCR Jbeta segments was used. Amplification of the CDR3 region of rearranged TCR beta genes was performed with a multiplex PCR assay on genomic DNA. The Illumina HiSeq System was used to sequence the amplified TCR beta libraries as 87-base-pair reads. The paper's data handling went like this. In a later analysis, 77 million or so unique TCR beta chains were counted across the approximately 620 repertoires, and around 10 million of these chains were shared by at least two donors. A nearest-neighbor algorithm error-corrected the raw reads and collapsed the reads into unique sequences, merging closely related sequences to remove PCR and sequencing errors. V, D and J gene segments were assigned by aligning CDR3 sequences to IMGT reference sequences. Each retained sequence needed at least a six-nucleotide match to both a V gene segment and a J gene segment. Rearrangements were called productive when the CDR3 lacked stop codons and stayed in frame with V and J; all others were non-productive. Following IMGT convention, CDR3 was defined as the stretch from the second conserved V-encoded cysteine up to the conserved J-encoded phenylalanine. The earlier analysis of some 540 of the donors excluded any sequence lacking an unambiguous match to a single V gene segment. In an earlier analysis of a few hundred of the donors, V segments were called functional above 56.7% productive rearrangements and were called segregating when the between-donor standard deviation exceeded 5%. A statistical classification framework was built for diagnosing cytomegalovirus status from the catalog of TCR beta chain sequences. A later analysis assigned V and J genes by comparing TCR nucleotide sequences with IMGT/GENE-DB human TR gene sequences. Using the TCRdist pipeline, a later analysis assigned CDR3 sequences along with most-parsimonious VDJ recombination scenarios. In a later analysis, every TCR beta chain was defined by the combination of its CDR3 amino acid sequence and its V-gene family, and reads without a unique V-gene family were dropped. As a way to deal with suspected cross-contamination and a sequencing artifact, a later analysis dropped roughly 600 nucleotide sequences that were highly shared and had low generation probability. For each public chain, a later analysis derived a clonal expansion index from normalized ranks of inferred template counts within each repertoire. In a later analysis, generation probabilities were computed using a VDJ recombination model fitted to out-of-frame rearrangements, and the results were checked against IGoR. In a later analysis, TCR-TCR, TCR-HLA and TCR-CMV co-occurrence was scored with hypergeometric tests, and a repertoire-size bias correction was applied to TCR pairs. To estimate false discovery rates, a later analysis permuted the HLA or CMV assignments 20 times. In a later analysis, co-occurring TCRs were grouped using DBSCAN, and TCRdist sequence similarity was added for clustering within HLA-allele-positive subsets. Co-occurrence clustering excluded repertoires with fewer than 30,000 or more than 120,000 public chains, plus five with anomalous nucleotide sharing. The table comes from immuneACCESS by way of TCRdb, which keeps in-frame sequences with V and J called. Part of the clones is missing from these tables; in studies checked, under half for an unresolved V gene and the rest for unknown reasons. Clonal size and the V and J genes are those of that table, whereas D and trimming came from the DNA. The sample yields 220,000 or so clones; about 70% were counted once. Less than 2% of the sample goes to the ten largest clones.

The germline V gene specifies MGHDK as CDR1 and SYGVNS as CDR2. Measured from the cysteine to the phenylalanine, the CDR3 is 13 residues long. Left in the record is the CDR3 DNA by itself, 39 bases read in frame from the first base. This sample is part of a study of cytomegalovirus exposure and HLA in healthy donors (TCRdb year 2017). With respect to the entire study: An earlier analysis of 550 to 700 of the donors reported approximately 290 Gb of sequence data and about 100 million unique TCR beta sequences from some 180 million T cells. An early release that covered roughly 600 HLA-typed donors contained approximately 300 gigabases of sequencing data and 80 million or so unique TCR sequences. Of the 398 genotyped donors, around 81% fell in the genetic ancestry cluster associated with self-reported Caucasian donors. The study aimed to test whether cataloging public T cell receptors could reveal signatures of past pathogen exposure. The T cell repertoires of 666 subjects were profiled by immunosequencing and related to cytomegalovirus serostatus. Along with the 666-subject first cohort, a separate validation cohort of over a hundred different subjects was used. To predict cytomegalovirus infection status, the study combined high-throughput TCR immunosequencing, statistical association of individual TCRs with disease status, and machine learning. A later analysis re-analyzed previously published TCR beta repertoires from roughly 690 donors and added high-resolution HLA genotyping to study TCR occurrence patterns. Rather than using new phenotypic data, the later analysis identified candidate immune exposures from TCR beta sequences and from how often those sequences occurred across donors. In an earlier analysis of 550 to 700 of the donors, high-throughput TCR beta sequencing was used to judge whether each TCR beta V gene segment behaved as functional or pseudogenic. Donor age, sex, ethnicity and CMV serostatus were compiled together with the repertoire data. A later genetic analysis took genome-wide SNP genotypes for about 60% of the roughly 670 donors and used that subset as a discovery cohort. Every discovery cohort repertoire had been produced on one sequencing platform. Class I and class II HLA loci were covered by the typing at four-digit resolution. The number of typed donors differed by locus: about 629-630 for A, B, C, DRB1 and DQB1; 500 to 550 for DQA1; around 610 for DPA1; and some 450 for DPB1. About 5 DR-DQ haplotypes were handled as single units for association and clustering, since linkage in the cohort was strong. Among around 400 genotyped donors of the cohort, an average of roughly 240,000 unique TCR beta nucleotide sequences were sequenced per donor, roughly 20% of them non-productive. Overall results and qualifications from the work: In a later analysis, the rate of TCR association differed among HLA loci, with DRB1 alleles having the most associated TCRs and HLA-C alleles having the fewest. When HLA alleles, especially DR and DQ, strongly co-occurred, attributing TCR associations to individual alleles was difficult. A further reported finding was that TCR beta sequences accurately predicted the HLA-A and HLA-B alleles for most subjects in the first cohort. In a later genetic analysis, a missense DCLRE1C variant was associated with V-gene and J-gene trimming of TCR beta chains, and the association was replicated in an independent cohort. Because some donors lacked HLA typing at each locus, the association tests relied only on the typed subset. At a false discovery rate of 0.05, a later analysis linked about 16,000 TCR beta sequences to specific HLA alleles. According to a later analysis, most CMV-associated TCR beta chains appeared to be HLA-restricted, and the HLA associations seemed to be driven largely by CMV exposure. A later genetic analysis reported fewer N-insertions in productive TCRs among donors in an Asian-associated ancestry cluster than the roughly 670-donor mean. In a later analysis, HLA-associated TCR beta chains were found to be more clonally expanded and to have lower generation probabilities than equally common non-associated chains. Because counts were too low, about 18 rarely observed V segments, including chromosome 9 orphons, were excluded from the earlier analysis of a few hundred of the donors. Roughly uniform sequencing depth across donors was assumed in presence/absence analyses, although this assumption may not hold. Most TCR sequences were seen in very few donors, while some public TCRs were found in many individuals. Linkage disequilibrium might explain the correlated functional status among segregating V segments, but an unknown experimental factor could not be ruled out. Some IMGT-functional V segments, including TRBV6-2 and TRBV6-3, could not be distinguished by the 87-base-pair reads and were therefore excluded. The only immune exposure information available for the cohort was CMV serostatus. In vitro tests confirmed that a few of the cytomegalovirus-associated TCR beta chains recognize cytomegalovirus antigens. In both the original and validation cohorts, the classifier was reported to diagnose cytomegalovirus status with high specificity and sensitivity. A cluster of highly shared sequence variants was judged likely to represent a technical artifact of the sequencing pipeline. Broadly in line with IMGT annotations, most TCR beta V segments showed up in productive rearrangements about 90% or about 30% of the time in an earlier analysis of a few hundred of the donors. In a later analysis, several top co-occurrence clusters were reported to appear linked to parvovirus B19, influenza, CMV and Epstein-Barr virus. The study listed 150 to 200 TCR beta chains as associated with cytomegalovirus. The cohort was sequenced for TCR beta chains only, and without alpha or paired-chain data the features that could be detected were limited. According to the authors, the approach could potentially be generalized to other disease states and immunological phenotypes.

The origin of this receptor is a woman in her thirties in good health and CMV-seronegative. The sample was PBMCs. The receptor chain draws on TRBV25-1 and TRBJ2-5; perhaps TRBD2 is the D gene, with 5 bases matching. The J call may be in error: the DNA end matches TRBJ2-7 better. Read as DNA, the sequence is TGTGCCAGCAGACTCCCGGGAAGCTACGAGCAGTACTTC. Its protein is CASRLPGSYEQYF.